This TCR beta chain is drawn from a study of blood T cell repertoires in COVID-19. Profiled with immunoSEQ multiplex PCR; TCRdb holds only in-frame clones, not every one. The sample records roughly 70,000 clones, about 73% being singletons. CDR1 and CDR2 from the germline V gene are MDHEN and SYDVKM. The CDR3 spans 17 residues. Trimming removed 4 bases from V and 5 bases from J; junction bases left unmatched: 15. The chain couples TRBV28 to TRBJ2-5, with 8 positions matching TRBD1. This TCR was sampled from a man aged 55 to 70 with acute or convalescent COVID-19. The sample was peripheral blood. The CDR3 bases are TGTGCCAGCAGTTCCCCCCGAGGTGCAGGGGGCGACGAGACCCAGTACTTC. It encodes CASSSPRGAGGDETQYF.